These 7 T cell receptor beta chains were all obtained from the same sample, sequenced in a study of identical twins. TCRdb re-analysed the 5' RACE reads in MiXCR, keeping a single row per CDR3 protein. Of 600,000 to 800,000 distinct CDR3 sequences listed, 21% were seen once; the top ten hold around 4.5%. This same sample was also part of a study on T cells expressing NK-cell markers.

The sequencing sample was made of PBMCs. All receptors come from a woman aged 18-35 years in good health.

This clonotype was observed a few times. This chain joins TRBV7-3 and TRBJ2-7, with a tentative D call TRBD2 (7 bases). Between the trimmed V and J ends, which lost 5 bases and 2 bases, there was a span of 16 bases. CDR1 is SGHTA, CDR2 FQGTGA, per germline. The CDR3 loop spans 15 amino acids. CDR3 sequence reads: CASSPGRGLTYEQYF. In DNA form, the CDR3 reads TGTGCCAGCAGCCCGGGGCGGGGGCTGACCTACGAGCAGTACTTC.

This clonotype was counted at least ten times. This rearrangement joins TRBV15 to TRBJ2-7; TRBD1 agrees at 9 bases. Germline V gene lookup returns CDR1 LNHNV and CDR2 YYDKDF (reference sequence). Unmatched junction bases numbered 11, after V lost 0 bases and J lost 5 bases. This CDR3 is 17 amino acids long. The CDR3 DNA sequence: TGTGCCACCAGCAGAGATCTTCCCGGGACAGGGAACAACGAGCAGTACTTC. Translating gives CATSRDLPGTGNNEQYF.

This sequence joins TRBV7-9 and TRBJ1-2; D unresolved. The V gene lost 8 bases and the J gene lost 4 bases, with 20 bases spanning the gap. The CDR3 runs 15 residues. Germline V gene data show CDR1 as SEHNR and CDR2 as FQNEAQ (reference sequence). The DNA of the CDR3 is TGTGCCAGCTTTGGGATCAAAAGTCCCCTCTATGGCTACACCTTC. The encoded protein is CASFGIKSPLYGYTF.

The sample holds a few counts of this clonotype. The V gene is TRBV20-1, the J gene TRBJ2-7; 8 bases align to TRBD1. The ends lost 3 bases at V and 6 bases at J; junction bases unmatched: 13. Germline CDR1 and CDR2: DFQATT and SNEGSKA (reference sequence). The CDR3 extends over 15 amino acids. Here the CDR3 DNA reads TGCAGTGCTAGTCCCCAGGACAGGGCGAGTTCCGAGCAGTACTTC. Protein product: CSASPQDRASSEQYF.

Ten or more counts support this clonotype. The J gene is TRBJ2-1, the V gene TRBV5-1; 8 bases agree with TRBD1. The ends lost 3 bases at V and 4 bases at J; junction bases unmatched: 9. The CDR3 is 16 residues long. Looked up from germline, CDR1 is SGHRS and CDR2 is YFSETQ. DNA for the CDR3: TGCGCCAGCAGCTCACCAGGGGGCTCCCTATACAATGAGCAGTTCTTC. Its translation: CASSSPGGSLYNEQFF.

The CDR3 protein is CASSLHVGPEVGNEQFF. The CDR3 coding sequence is TGTGCCAGCAGTTTACATGTGGGGCCAGAGGTCGGGAATGAGCAGTTCTTC. The V gene is TRBV12-3 or TRBV12-4, the J gene TRBJ2-1; possible D gene TRBD1, 5 bases. The CDR3 has 17 amino acids. The V gene lost 2 bases and the J gene lost 7 bases, with 21 bases spanning the gap.

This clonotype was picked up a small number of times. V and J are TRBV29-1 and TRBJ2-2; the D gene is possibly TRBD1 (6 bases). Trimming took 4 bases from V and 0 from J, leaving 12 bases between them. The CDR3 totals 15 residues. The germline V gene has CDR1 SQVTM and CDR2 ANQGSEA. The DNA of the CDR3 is TGCAGCGTTGGGGGGCGGACAGCGAACACCGGGGAGCTGTTTTTT. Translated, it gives CSVGGRTANTGELFF.